The 2 T cell receptor beta chains presented below share a single source sample, sequenced in a study. One entry per CDR3 protein results from TCRdb running MiXCR on the 5' RACE reads. The sample holds tens of thousands of distinct CDR3 sequences, 25% to 30% seen once. Sequenced: tumor-infiltrating memory CD4+ T cells sorted from the breast tumor. Described subset: memory CD4+ T cells, CD4+CD45RO+CD25-. The origin of the receptors is a female donor with breast cancer.

This clonotype was seen more than once but under ten times. The chain employs TRBV11-2 and TRBJ2-3; 7 bases are shared with TRBD2. The CDR3 length is 15 residues. From germline, CDR1 is SGHAT and CDR2 FQNNGV. V trimming: 1 base; J trimming: 4 bases; junction bases outside the gene matches: 5. CDR3 in DNA: TGTGCCAGCAGCTTAGTAGACCGGGAGGCAGATACGCAGTATTTT. Its protein is CASSLVDREADTQYF.

This clonotype came up a few times. The V call is TRBV5-1, the J call TRBJ2-3, with 9 bases aligning to TRBD2. The CDR3 loop spans 14 amino acids. Germline-derived CDR1 and CDR2 are SGHRS and YFSETQ. V shed 2 bases and J 5 bases; nucleotides not matched to a gene: 3. CDR3 DNA sequence: TGCGCCAGCAGCTTTAGCGGGAGAGAAGATACGCAGTATTTT. Encoded protein: CASSFSGREDTQYF.